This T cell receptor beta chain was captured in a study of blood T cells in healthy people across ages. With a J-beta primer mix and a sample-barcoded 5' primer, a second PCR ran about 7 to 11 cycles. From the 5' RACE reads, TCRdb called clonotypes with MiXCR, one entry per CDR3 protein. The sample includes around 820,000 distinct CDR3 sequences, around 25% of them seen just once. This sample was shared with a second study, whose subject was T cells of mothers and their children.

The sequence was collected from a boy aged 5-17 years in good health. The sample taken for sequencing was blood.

CDR3 region: CASSFPGTVGYTF. CDR3 coding DNA: TGTGCCAGCAGTTTCCCCGGGACGGTCGGCTACACCTTC. This rearrangement joins TRBV28 to TRBJ1-2, with a tentative D call TRBD1 (5 bases). Germline V gives CDR1 MDHEN, CDR2 SYDVKM. V lost 3 bases, J lost 8 bases, and 13 bases lay in between. The CDR3 sequence is 13 residues long.